The rows below give T cell receptor beta chains drawn from one sample of a study of T cells after yellow fever vaccination. One entry per CDR3 protein results from TCRdb running MiXCR on the 5' RACE reads. The data show more than 95,000 distinct CDR3 sequences, about 6.8% seen once. The specimen comprised CD4+ T cells sorted from PBMCs, sampled 35 to 50 days after the first yellow fever vaccination. These receptor sequences come from a young man who received the YFV17D yellow fever vaccine. Both conserved end residues are part of each CDR3. A D gene is named only where the DNA matches it firmly. The size field reads once, few or many counts, or a class when the clone is expanded.

>many|TRBV12-3/TRBV12-4|-|TRBJ1-2
CASSPMGSYGYTF
>many|TRBV7-8|TRBD1|TRBJ1-1
CASSLNQGAGTVNTEAFF
>many|TRBV5-1|TRBD2|TRBJ2-3
CASSKGLAGFTDTQYF
>many|TRBV5-1|TRBD2|TRBJ2-1
CASSSGLAGSSYNEQFF
>many|TRBV29-1|TRBD1|TRBJ2-1
CSVEGGTGRIPYNEQFF
>many|TRBV4-3|-|TRBJ1-4
CASSQDWAREKLFF
>many|TRBV7-2|TRBD2|TRBJ2-3
CASSLVGSGVLTDTQYF
>many|TRBV5-1|-|TRBJ2-1
CASSLADLRYNEQFF
>many|TRBV10-3|TRBD2|TRBJ2-1
CAIRQGLAGNNEQFF
>many|TRBV4-2|-|TRBJ1-1
CASSPSLANTEAFF
>many|TRBV12-3/TRBV12-4|-|TRBJ2-5
CASSLGRHQETQYF
>many|TRBV20-1|-|TRBJ1-2
CSARESQGNYGYTF
>many|TRBV6-4|-|TRBJ2-3
CASSAGHTDTQYF
>many|TRBV20-1|TRBD2|TRBJ2-5
CSATGGGNQETQYF
>many|TRBV7-9|-|TRBJ1-1
CASSQTGTEAFF
>many|TRBV9|-|TRBJ2-2
CASSVARNTGELFF
>many|TRBV7-8|-|TRBJ2-1
CASSLGQASYNEQFF
>many|TRBV7-2|-|TRBJ2-5
CASTKYGGETQYF